This TCR beta chain was retrieved from a study of beta chain features in type 1 diabetes. Study conclusions and caveats: A cDNA-based sequencing approach could over-represent cells with high TCR expression. Possible PCR preference for shorter templates applied equally to patients and controls.

The whole isolated RNA underwent reverse transcription, so sequencing captured expressed TCRB transcripts. Generated by immunoSEQ multiplex PCR, the TCRdb table keeps only in-frame clones and is missing some. Of under 900,000 clones listed, around a sixth were seen once; the top ten hold around 0.02%. Sorted cells reached over 95% purity in every population. This CDR3 has 14 residues. Trimming removed 3 bases at V and 1 base at J, with 9 bases between. Germline V gene sequence: CDR1 KGHSH, CDR2 LQKENI. This clone appeared a few times. Its antigen is still unknown. The source material was naive CD4+ T cells from blood. The rearrangement joins TRBV18 to TRBJ1-2; D unclear. This receptor was taken from a woman under 30 in good health. In DNA, the CDR3 is TGTGCCAGCTCACCGGGGAAACTTAACTATGGCTACACCTTC. Encoded protein: CASSPGKLNYGYTF.